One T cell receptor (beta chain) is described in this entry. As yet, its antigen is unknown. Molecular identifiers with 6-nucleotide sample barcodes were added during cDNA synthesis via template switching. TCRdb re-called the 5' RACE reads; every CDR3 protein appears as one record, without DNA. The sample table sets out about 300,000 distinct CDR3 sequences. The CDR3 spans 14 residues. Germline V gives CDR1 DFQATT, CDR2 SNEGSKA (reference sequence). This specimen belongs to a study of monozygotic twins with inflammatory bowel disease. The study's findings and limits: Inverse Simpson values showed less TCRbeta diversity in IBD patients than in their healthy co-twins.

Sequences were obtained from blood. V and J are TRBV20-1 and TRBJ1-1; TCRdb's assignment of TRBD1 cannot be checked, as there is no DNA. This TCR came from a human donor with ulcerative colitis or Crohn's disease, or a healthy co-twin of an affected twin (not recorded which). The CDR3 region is CSARDYRQSTEAFF.